The 16 T cell receptor beta chains below all came from one sample that was sequenced in a study of regulatory T cells in long-lasting Graves disease. Arm-PCR with iRepertoire HTBI primers amplified the CDR3 regions for these TCR beta libraries. Via MiXCR, TCRdb re-called the multiplex PCR reads, giving one row per CDR3 protein. This sample has approximately 540,000 distinct CDR3 sequences, with around 12% found just once. Indicated time point: newly diagnosed GD, antithyroid drugs for less than 3 months. RNA from PBMCs was the source of the TCR library. These data were likewise used in another study, on T cells in Graves' hyperthyroidism and ophthalmopathy.

The specimen comprised peripheral blood mononuclear cells (PBMCs), sampled at new diagnosis, from a patient treated with antithyroid drugs. Every receptor here comes from a woman aged 25 to 39 with Graves disease.

Regarding this clonotype: One base separates it from a far larger clone, so it is likely a read error. The gene calls are TRBV6-2 or TRBV6-3 and TRBJ2-1, with D hard to call. The V end was cut by 2 bases, the J end by 6 bases, with 17 bases between. CDR3 size: 16 residues. CDR1 and CDR2 (germline): MNHEY, SVGEGT. The CDR3 nucleotides are TGTGCCAGCAGTTACGCAACATTCGATCACCCCAATGAGCAGTTCTTC. Translation gives CASSYATFDHPNEQFF.

In its sample, this clonotype was seen many times. The chain joins TRBV24-1 to TRBJ2-3, with TRBD1 matching over 11 bases. After removal of 0 bases from V and 6 bases from J, the junction contained 4 bases not matched to a gene. Looked up from germline, CDR1 is KGHDR and CDR2 is SFDVKD. This CDR3 is 16 amino acids long. CDR3 region: CATSDLQDRGLDTQYF. The DNA of the CDR3 is TGTGCCACCAGTGATTTGCAGGACAGGGGGCTGGATACGCAGTATTTT.

This clonotype was observed at least ten times. CDR3 in amino acids: CASLKGLATNEQFF. The CDR3 DNA reads TGTGCCAGCTTAAAGGGACTAGCGACCAATGAGCAGTTCTTC. The gene calls are TRBV6-2 or TRBV6-3 and TRBJ2-1; 10 nucleotides agree with TRBD2. Germline trimming cut 8 bases from V and 6 bases from J; bases unmatched to any gene: 7. The CDR3 spans 14 residues. The germline V gene encodes CDR1 MNHEY and CDR2 SVGEGT.

This clonotype was picked up many times. This chain uses TRBV5-4 with TRBJ1-4; TRBD1 might be the D (5 bases). This CDR3 region has 13 residues. The V and J ends lost 3 bases and 8 bases respectively, with 11 bases between them. The germline V gene has CDR1 SGHNT and CDR2 YYREEE (reference sequence). CDR3 loop: CASSYAQGEKLFF. CDR3 nucleotides: TGTGCCAGCAGCTATGCCCAGGGAGAAAAACTGTTTTTT.

This clonotype was observed a handful of times. This chain links TRBV10-3 with TRBJ2-1, with 9 bases aligning to TRBD2. The CDR3 has 13 residues. Germline CDR1 ENHRY, CDR2 SYGVKD. J gave up 4 bases and V 10 bases, and 5 bases lay outside the gene matches. The CDR3 protein is CATASGTYNEQFF. The CDR3 DNA sequence: TGTGCCACCGCTAGCGGGACTTACAATGAGCAGTTCTTC.

This clonotype was seen a handful of times. The chain couples TRBV5-1 to TRBJ2-2; tentative D call: TRBD2 (6 bases). CDR1 and CDR2 from the germline V gene are SGHRS and YFSETQ. The CDR3 loop spans 16 amino acids. V was cut by 2 bases and J by 2 bases, with 13 bases left in between. The CDR3 region is CASSLRPGLNTGELFF. The CDR3 nucleotides are TGCGCCAGCAGCTTACGGCCGGGACTTAACACCGGGGAGCTGTTTTTT.

This clonotype was recorded a few times. It may be a read error: a sequence one base away is much more abundant. Here the CDR3 omits its conserved ending phenylalanine or tryptophan, so a read error is the likely source. Here the CDR3 reads CASSPRGAVYGYTL. The CDR3 region has the DNA TGTGCCAGCAGCCCTCGGGGGGCCGTCTATGGCTACACCCTC. The chain combines TRBV11-1 with TRBJ1-2; a possible D gene is TRBD1 (6 bases). Germline CDR1 reads SGHAT; CDR2 reads FQDESV (reference sequence). Trimming cost V 5 bases and J 4 bases, with 14 bases left between them. The CDR3 runs 14 residues.

This clonotype was counted ten times or more. The chain recombines TRBV18 with TRBJ2-7; no clear D gene. The CDR3 sequence is 13 residues long. V was cut by 2 bases and J by 1 base, with 6 bases left in between. Germline CDR1 reads KGHSH; CDR2 reads LQKENI. The CDR3 loop is CASSPRRSYEQYF. In nucleotides, the CDR3 is TGTGCCAGCTCACCAAGGCGGTCCTACGAGCAGTACTTC.

This clonotype was seen many times. This chain connects TRBV5-5 to TRBJ1-2; unclear D gene. V was clipped by 4 bases and J by 3 bases, with 13 bases between them. From germline, CDR1 is SGHKS and CDR2 YYEKEE (reference sequence). The CDR3 is 14 residues long. The CDR3 region is CASSPYPGDYGYTF. The CDR3 coding sequence is TGTGCCAGCAGCCCATATCCCGGAGACTATGGCTACACCTTC.

The chain joins TRBV7-2 to TRBJ2-5; D ambiguous. The CDR3 contains 15 residues. Germline V CDR1 and CDR2: SGHTA, FQGNSA. V shed 5 bases and J shed 5 bases, with 18 bases lying between them. The CDR3 loop is CASSPLLGGFETQYF. DNA for the CDR3: TGTGCCAGCAGCCCCCTACTGGGTGGTTTCGAGACCCAGTACTTC.

This clonotype was observed at least ten times. The chain links TRBV7-2 to TRBJ2-3; D possibly corresponds to TRBD2 (5 bases). Trimming removed 2 bases at V and 0 bases at J, with 12 bases between. The CDR3 contains 16 residues. Germline CDR1 is SGHTA and CDR2 is FQGNSA. The CDR3 nucleotides are TGTGCCAGCAGCTTACCACTTAGGGAGAGCACAGATACGCAGTATTTT. It translates to CASSLPLRESTDTQYF.

This clonotype was counted at least ten times. This chain joins TRBV6-5 and TRBJ1-2; D perhaps matches TRBD1 (5 bases). V was pared by 2 bases and J by 0 bases, with 10 bases between. This CDR3 has 15 residues. CDR1 is MNHEY, CDR2 SVGAGI, per germline. The CDR3 reads CASSYGATPNYGYTF. As DNA, the CDR3 is TGTGCCAGCAGTTACGGGGCAACGCCTAACTATGGCTACACCTTC.

This clonotype was recorded at least ten times. This chain joins TRBV7-8 and TRBJ1-5, with D perhaps TRBD1 (5 bases). Trimming stripped 3 bases from V and 6 bases from J, with 12 bases between. CDR1 is SGHVS and CDR2 is FQNEAQ in the germline V gene. The CDR3 contains 14 residues. The CDR3 loop is CASSFHAGTQPQHF. The CDR3 coding sequence is TGTGCCAGCAGCTTTCATGCGGGGACTCAGCCCCAGCATTTT.

A few counts support this clonotype. The chain has TRBV4-2 and TRBJ2-7; D possibly uses TRBD1 or TRBD2 (5 bases each). The CDR3 totals 15 residues. The germline CDR1 and CDR2 sequences are LGHNA and YNFKEQ. V lost 1 base, J lost 6 bases, and 16 bases lay in between. The CDR3 DNA reads TGTGCCAGCAGCCAAGTACCCGGGACGCCTTCCGAGCAGTACTTC. It yields the protein CASSQVPGTPSEQYF.

This clonotype was found many times. This chain joins TRBV10-3 and TRBJ1-2, with unresolved D. The germline V and J ends were trimmed by 0 bases and 8 bases, with 16 bases remaining between them. From germline, CDR1 is ENHRY and CDR2 SYGVKD. This CDR3 has 15 amino acids. CDR3 in amino acids: CAISESIEGPGGYTF. CDR3 bases: TGTGCCATCAGTGAGTCGATCGAGGGTCCCGGAGGCTACACCTTC.

The genes are TRBV4-1 and TRBJ1-4, with a tentative D call TRBD1 (5 bases). Trimming took 5 bases from V and 8 from J, leaving 15 bases between them. The CDR3 contains 14 residues. Germline V CDR1 and CDR2: MGHRA, YSYEKL. CDR3 residues: CASSAPGLREKLFF. CDR3 coding DNA: TGCGCCAGCAGCGCCCCGGGGCTTCGCGAAAAACTGTTTTTT.